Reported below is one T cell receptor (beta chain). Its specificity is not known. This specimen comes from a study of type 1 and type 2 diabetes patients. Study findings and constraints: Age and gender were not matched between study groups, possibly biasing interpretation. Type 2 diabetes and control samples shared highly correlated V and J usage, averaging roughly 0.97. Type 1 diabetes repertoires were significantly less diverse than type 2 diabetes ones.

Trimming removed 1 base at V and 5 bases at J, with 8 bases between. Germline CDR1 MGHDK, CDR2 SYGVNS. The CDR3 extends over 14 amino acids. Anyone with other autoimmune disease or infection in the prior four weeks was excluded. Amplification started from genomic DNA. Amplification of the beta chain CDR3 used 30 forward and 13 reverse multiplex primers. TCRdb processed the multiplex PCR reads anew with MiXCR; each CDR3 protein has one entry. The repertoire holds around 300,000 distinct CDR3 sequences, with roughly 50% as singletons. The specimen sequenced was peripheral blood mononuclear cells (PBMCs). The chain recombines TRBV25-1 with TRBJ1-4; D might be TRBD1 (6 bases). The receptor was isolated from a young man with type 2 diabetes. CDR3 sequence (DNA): TGTGCCAGCAGTGAATGGGGGGGCAATGAAAAACTGTTTTTT. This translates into CASSEWGGNEKLFF. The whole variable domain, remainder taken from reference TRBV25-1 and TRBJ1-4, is EADIYQTPRYLVIGTGKKITLECSQTMGHDKMYWYQQDPGMELHLIHYSYGVNSTEKGDLSSESTVSRIRTEHFPLTLESARPSHTSQYLCASSEWGGNEKLFFGSGTQLSVL.